Sequencing of this T cell receptor (beta chain) was carried out in a study of T cell responses to AZD1222 COVID-19 vaccine. This table comes from immunoSEQ multiplex PCR, and its TCRdb copy is limited to in-frame clones, with some not included. The data show fewer than 180,000 clones, with roughly 90% seen just once and about 3.2% held by the top ten. The CDR3 has 16 amino acids. Trimming cost V 3 bases and J 4 bases, with 14 bases left between them. Germline values: CDR1 SGHDT, CDR2 YYEEEE. This sequence was found in an adult who received the AZD1222 COVID-19 vaccine. The chain combines TRBV5-6 with TRBJ1-6; D unresolved. The material sequenced was peripheral blood, taken 28 days after the second AZD1222 dose. The CDR3 DNA reads TGTGCCAGCAGCTACTCCGCAGAGCCGTATAATTCACCCCTCCACTTT. It specifies CASSYSAEPYNSPLHF.